What follows are 2 T cell receptor beta chains derived from one specimen sequenced in a study of PD-L1 blockade in urothelial cancer. The table came from immunoSEQ multiplex PCR; TCRdb's copy has only in-frame clones and leaves some out. Among 53,000 or so clones, more than 70% were seen once, and the ten largest hold under 2.5%. Described time point: peripheral blood 6 weeks after treatment start. Here the sequenced sample was PBMCs, taken around atezolizumab (anti-PD-L1) treatment. Receptor source: a man between 60 and 75 years old with urothelial cancer.

As DNA, the CDR3 is TGTGCCAGCAGGGGGACAGATTCATCTGGAAACACCATATATTTT. Translation: CASRGTDSSGNTIYF. The chain employs TRBV28 and TRBJ1-3; 7 bases are a match to TRBD1. Looked up from germline, CDR1 is MDHEN and CDR2 is SYDVKM. The CDR3 runs to 15 residues. J was trimmed by 1 base and V by 6 bases; bases with no gene match: 6.

J is TRBJ2-2 and V is TRBV11-3; D is possibly TRBD2 (5 bases). V was cut by 0 bases and J by 9 bases, with 17 bases left in between. Looked up from germline, CDR1 is SGHNT and CDR2 is YENEEA. The length of the CDR3 is 16 residues. CDR3 protein: CASSLDGEASGRELFF. The CDR3 nucleotides are TGTGCCAGCAGCTTAGACGGGGAAGCCTCCGGCCGGGAGCTGTTTTTT.